This TCR beta chain stems from a study of cytomegalovirus exposure and HLA in healthy donors. Study-wide points: Cytomegalovirus-associated TCR beta chains were listed, numbering some 170.

V was pared by 5 bases and J by 4 bases, with 14 bases between. The CDR3 is 14 amino acids. The germline V gene has CDR1 PRHDT and CDR2 FYEKMQ (reference sequence). Produced via immunoSEQ multiplex PCR; TCRdb's table is partial and in-frame only. The table lists about 160,000 clones, around nine tenths of them singletons. As to this clone: Its specificity is unknown.

The sample taken for sequencing was PBMCs. This sequence was found in a man between 18 and 29 years old in good health and CMV-seropositive. The V call is TRBV13, the J call TRBJ2-5; D gene uncertain. The CDR3 DNA follows: TGTGCCAGCAGCACTCTACTAACGAGAGAGACCCAGTACTTC. This gives the protein CASSTLLTRETQYF.